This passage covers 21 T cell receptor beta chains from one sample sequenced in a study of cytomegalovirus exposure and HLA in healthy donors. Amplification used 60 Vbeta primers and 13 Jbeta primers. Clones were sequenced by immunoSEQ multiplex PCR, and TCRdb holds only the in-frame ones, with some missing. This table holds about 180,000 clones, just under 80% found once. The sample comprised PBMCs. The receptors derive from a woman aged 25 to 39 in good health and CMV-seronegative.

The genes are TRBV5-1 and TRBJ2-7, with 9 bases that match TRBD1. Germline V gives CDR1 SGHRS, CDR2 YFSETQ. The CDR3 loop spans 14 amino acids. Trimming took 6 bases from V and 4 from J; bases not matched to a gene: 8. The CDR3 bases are TGCGCCAGCACCCAGACAGGGGGGCTGTACGAGCAGTACTTC. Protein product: CASTQTGGLYEQYF.

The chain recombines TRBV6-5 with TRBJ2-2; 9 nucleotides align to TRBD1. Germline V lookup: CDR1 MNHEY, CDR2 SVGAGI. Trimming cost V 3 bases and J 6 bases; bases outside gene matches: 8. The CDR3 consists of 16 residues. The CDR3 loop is CASSYGTGSVAGELFF. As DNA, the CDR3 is TGTGCCAGCAGTTATGGGACAGGGTCTGTCGCCGGGGAGCTGTTTTTT.

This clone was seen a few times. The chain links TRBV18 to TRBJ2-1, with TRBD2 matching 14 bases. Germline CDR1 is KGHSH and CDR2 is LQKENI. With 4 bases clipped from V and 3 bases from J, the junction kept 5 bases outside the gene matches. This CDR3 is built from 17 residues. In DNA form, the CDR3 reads TGTGCCAGCTCACAGGGACTAGCGGGGGCGATCTACAATGAGCAGTTCTTC. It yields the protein CASSQGLAGAIYNEQFF.

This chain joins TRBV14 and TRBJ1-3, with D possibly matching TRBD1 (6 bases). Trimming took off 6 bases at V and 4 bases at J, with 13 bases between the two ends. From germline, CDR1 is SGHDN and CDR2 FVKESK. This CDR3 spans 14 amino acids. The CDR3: CASRLRGSGNTIYF. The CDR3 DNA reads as TGTGCCAGCAGACTGAGGGGGTCCGGAAACACCATATATTTT.

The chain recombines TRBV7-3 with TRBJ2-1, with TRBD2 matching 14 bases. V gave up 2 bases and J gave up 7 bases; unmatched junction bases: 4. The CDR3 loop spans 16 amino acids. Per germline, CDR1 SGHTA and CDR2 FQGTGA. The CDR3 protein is CASSLPGLAGVNEQFF. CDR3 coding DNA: TGTGCCAGCAGCTTACCGGGACTAGCGGGGGTAAATGAGCAGTTCTTC.

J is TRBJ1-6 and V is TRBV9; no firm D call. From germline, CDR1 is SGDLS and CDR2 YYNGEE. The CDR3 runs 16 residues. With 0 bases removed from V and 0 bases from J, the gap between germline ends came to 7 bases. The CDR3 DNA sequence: TGTGCCAGCAGCGTAGGGCAGAACTCCTATAATTCACCCCTCCACTTT. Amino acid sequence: CASSVGQNSYNSPLHF.

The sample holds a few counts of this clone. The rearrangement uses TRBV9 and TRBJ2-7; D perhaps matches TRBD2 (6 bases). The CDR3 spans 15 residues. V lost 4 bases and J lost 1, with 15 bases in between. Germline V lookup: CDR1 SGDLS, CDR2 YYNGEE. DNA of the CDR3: TGTGCCAGCAGCCCACTCGGCCGGGGGTCCTACGAGCAGTACTTC. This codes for CASSPLGRGSYEQYF.

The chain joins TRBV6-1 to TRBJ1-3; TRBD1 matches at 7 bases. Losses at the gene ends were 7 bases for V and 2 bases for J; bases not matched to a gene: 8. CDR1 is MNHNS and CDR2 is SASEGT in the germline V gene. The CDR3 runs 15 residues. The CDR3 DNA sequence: TGTGCCAGCACTTGGACGACAGGGACTGGAAACACCATATATTTT. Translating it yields CASTWTTGTGNTIYF.

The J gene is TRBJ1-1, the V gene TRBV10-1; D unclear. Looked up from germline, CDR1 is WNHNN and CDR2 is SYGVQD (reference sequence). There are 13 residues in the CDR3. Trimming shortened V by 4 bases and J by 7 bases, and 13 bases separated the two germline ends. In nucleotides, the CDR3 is TGCGCCAGCAGTGCTCGGGAGGACGGTGAAGCTTTCTTT. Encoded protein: CASSAREDGEAFF.

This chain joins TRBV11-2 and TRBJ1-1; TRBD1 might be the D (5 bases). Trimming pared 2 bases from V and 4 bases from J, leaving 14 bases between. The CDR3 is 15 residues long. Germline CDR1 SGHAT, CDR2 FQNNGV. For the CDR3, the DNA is TGTGCCAGCAGCTTACTGGAGGGGCGTAGCACTGAAGCTTTCTTT. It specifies CASSLLEGRSTEAFF. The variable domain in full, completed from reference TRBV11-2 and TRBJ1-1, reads EAGVAQSPRYKIIEKRQSVAFWCNPISGHATLYWYQQILGQGPKLLIQFQNNGVVDDSQLPKDRFSAERLKGVDSTLKIQPAKLEDSAVYLCASSLLEGRSTEAFFGQGTRLTVV.

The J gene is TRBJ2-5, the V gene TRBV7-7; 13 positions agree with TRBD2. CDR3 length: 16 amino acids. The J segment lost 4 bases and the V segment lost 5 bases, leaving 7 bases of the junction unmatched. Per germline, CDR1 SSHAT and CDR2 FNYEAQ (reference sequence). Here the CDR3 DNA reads TGTGCCAGCAGCCTAACTAGCGGGGGGGCTGGAGAGACCCAGTACTTC. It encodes CASSLTSGGAGETQYF. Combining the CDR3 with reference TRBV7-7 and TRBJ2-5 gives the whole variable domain GAGVSQSPRYKVTKRGQDVTLRCDPISSHATLYWYQQALGQGPEFLTYFNYEAQPDKSGLPSDRFSAERPEGSISTLTIQRTEQRDSAMYRCASSLTSGGAGETQYFGPGTRLLVL.

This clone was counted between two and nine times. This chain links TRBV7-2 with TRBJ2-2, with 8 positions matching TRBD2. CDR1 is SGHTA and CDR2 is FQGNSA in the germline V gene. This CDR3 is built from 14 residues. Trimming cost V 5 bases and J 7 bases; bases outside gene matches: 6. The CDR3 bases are TGTGCCAGCAGCGTGGGGACTAGTTACGGGGAGCTGTTTTTT. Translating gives CASSVGTSYGELFF.

The CDR3 DNA reads TGTGCCAGCAGCCAAGGGGTTAGCGGGGGGCTGGGGACCCAGTACTTC. As protein: CASSQGVSGGLGTQYF. This chain connects TRBV4-2 to TRBJ2-5; 10 bases agree with TRBD2. This CDR3 has 16 amino acids. The V gene end was trimmed by 1 base and the J gene end by 7 bases; junction bases not matched to a gene: 9. Germline values: CDR1 LGHNA, CDR2 YNFKEQ.

This CDR3 is CAWSYRGRNEQFF. Here the CDR3 DNA reads TGTGCCTGGAGTTATCGGGGAAGGAATGAGCAGTTCTTC. The gene calls are TRBV30 and TRBJ2-1, with D perhaps matching TRBD2 (5 bases). CDR3 size: 13 residues. Germline loops: CDR1 GTSNPN, CDR2 SVGIG (reference sequence). Trimming left V 2 bases short and J 7 bases short, with 12 bases between.

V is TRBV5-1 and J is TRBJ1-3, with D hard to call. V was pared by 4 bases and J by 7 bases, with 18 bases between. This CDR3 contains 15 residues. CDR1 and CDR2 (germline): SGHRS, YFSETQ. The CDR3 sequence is CASSDPSPLGNTIYF. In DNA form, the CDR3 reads TGCGCCAGCAGCGACCCTAGCCCGTTAGGGAACACCATATATTTT.

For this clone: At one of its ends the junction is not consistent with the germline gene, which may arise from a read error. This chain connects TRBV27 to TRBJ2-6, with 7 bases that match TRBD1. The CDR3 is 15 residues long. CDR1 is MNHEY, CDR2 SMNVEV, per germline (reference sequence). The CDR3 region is CASSQGTAGANVLTF. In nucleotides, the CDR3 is TGTGCCAGCAGTCAGGGGACAGCTGGTGCCAACGTCCTGACTTTC. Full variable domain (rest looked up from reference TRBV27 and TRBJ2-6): EAQVTQNPRYLITVTGKKLTVTCSQNMNHEYMSWYRQDPGLGLRQIYYSMNVEVTDKGDVPEGYKVSRKEKRNFPLILESPSPNQTSLYFCASSQGTAGANVLTFGAGSRLTVL.

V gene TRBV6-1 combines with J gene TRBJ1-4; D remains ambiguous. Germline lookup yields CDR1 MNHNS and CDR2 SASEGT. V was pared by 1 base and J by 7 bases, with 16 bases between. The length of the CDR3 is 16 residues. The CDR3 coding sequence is TGTGCCAGCAGTGAAGGGTCGAGGGCCGTGGGTGAAAAACTGTTTTTT. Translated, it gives CASSEGSRAVGEKLFF.

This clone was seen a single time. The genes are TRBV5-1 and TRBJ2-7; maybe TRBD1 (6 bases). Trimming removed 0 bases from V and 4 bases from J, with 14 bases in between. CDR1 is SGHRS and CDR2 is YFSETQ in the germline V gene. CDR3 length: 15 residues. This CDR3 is CASSLDPGASYEQYF. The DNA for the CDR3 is TGCGCCAGCAGCTTGGACCCAGGGGCAAGTTACGAGCAGTACTTC.

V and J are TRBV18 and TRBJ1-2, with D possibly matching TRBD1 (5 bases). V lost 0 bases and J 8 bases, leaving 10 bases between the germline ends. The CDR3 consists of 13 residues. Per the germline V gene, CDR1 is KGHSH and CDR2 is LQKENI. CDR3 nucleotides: TGTGCCAGCTCACCACCGGGGGGTCAGGGCTACACCTTC. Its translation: CASSPPGGQGYTF. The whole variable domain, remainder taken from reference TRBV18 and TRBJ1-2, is NAGVMQNPRHLVRRRGQEARLRCSPMKGHSHVYWYRQLPEEGLKFMVYLQKENIIDESGMPKERFSAEFPKEGPSILRIQQVVRGDSAAYFCASSPPGGQGYTFGSGTRLTVV.

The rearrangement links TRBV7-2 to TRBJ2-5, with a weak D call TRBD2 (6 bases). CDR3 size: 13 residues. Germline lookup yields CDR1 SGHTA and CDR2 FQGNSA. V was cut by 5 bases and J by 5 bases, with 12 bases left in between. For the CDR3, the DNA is TGTGCCAGCAGCGGAGGGGTGGGGGAGACCCAGTACTTC. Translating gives CASSGGVGETQYF.

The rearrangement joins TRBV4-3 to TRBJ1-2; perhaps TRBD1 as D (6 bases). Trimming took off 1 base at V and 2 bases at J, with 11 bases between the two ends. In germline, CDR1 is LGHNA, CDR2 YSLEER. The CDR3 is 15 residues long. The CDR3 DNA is TGCGCCAGCAGCCAAGGGGCAGGGACAAACTATGGCTACACCTTC. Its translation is CASSQGAGTNYGYTF.